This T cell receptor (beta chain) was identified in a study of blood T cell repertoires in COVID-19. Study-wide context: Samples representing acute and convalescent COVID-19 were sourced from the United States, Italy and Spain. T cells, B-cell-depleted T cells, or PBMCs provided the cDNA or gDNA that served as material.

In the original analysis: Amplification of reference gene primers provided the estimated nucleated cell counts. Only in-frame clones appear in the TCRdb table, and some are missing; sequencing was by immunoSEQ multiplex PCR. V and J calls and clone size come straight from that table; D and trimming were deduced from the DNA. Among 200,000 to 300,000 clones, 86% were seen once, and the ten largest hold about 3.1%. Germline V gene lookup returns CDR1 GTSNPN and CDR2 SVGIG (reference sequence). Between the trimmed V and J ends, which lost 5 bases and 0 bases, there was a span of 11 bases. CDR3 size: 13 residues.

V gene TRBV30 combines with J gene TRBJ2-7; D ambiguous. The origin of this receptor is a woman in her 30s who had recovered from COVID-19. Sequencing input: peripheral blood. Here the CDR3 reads CAWLRLDSYEQYF. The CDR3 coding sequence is TGTGCCTGGTTACGACTCGACTCCTACGAGCAGTACTTC. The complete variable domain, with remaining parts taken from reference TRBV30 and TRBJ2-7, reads SQTIHQWPATLVQPVGSPLSLECTVEGTSNPNLYWYRQAAGRGLQLLFYSVGIGQISSEVPQNLSASRPQDRQFILSSKKLLLSDSGFYLCAWLRLDSYEQYFGPGTRLTVT.